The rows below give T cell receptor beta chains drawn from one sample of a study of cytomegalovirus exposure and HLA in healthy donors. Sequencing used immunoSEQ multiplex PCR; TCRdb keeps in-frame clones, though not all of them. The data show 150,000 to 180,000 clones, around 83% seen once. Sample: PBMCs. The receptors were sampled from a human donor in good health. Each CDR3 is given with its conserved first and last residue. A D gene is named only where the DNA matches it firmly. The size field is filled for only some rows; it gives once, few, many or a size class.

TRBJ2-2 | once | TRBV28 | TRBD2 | CASSSGTSGNTGELFF | TGTGCCTCCTCCTCCGGGACTAGCGGGAACACCGGGGAGCTGTTTTTT
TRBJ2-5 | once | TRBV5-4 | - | CASSDQRKGRAETQYF | TGTGCCAGCAGCGATCAGCGGAAGGGCCGGGCAGAGACCCAGTACTTC
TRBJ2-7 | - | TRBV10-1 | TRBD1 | CASSPGTGSTSAYEQYF | TGCGCCAGCAGCCCCGGGACAGGGTCGACCTCAGCCTACGAGCAGTACTTC
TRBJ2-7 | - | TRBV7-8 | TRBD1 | CASSFRQGATNEQYF | TGTGCCAGCAGCTTCCGCCAGGGGGCGACCAACGAGCAGTACTTC
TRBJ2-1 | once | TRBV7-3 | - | CASSLDGTGSAYNEQFF | TGTGCCAGCAGCTTAGATGGTACGGGATCCGCCTACAATGAGCAGTTCTTC
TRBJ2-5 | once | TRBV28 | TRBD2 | CASSRGGTQYF | TGTGCCAGCAGTCGCGGGGGGACCCAGTACTTC
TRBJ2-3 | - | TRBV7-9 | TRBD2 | CASSSQAGGPTDTQYF | TGTGCCAGCAGCTCCCAAGCGGGAGGGCCGACAGATACGCAGTATTTT
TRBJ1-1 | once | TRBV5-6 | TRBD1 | CASSRGQGDTEAFF | TGTGCCAGCAGCCGGGGACAGGGCGACACTGAAGCTTTCTTT
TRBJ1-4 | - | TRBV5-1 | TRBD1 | CASSPIRDRSTNEKLFF | TGCGCCAGCAGCCCCATCCGGGACAGATCTACTAATGAAAAACTGTTTTTT
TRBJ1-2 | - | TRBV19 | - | CASSYRGGAGYGYTF | TGTGCCAGTTCATACCGTGGAGGCGCGGGGTATGGCTACACCTTC
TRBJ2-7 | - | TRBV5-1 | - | CASSLGLGAGSTYEQYF | TGCGCCAGCAGCTTGGGACTAGGTGCAGGGAGCACCTACGAGCAGTACTTC
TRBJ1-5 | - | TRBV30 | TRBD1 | CAYQGASSNQPQHF | TGTGCCTATCAGGGGGCGTCGAGCAATCAGCCCCAGCATTTT
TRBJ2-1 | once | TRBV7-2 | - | CASSYMRTSNEQFF | TGTGCCAGCAGCTACATGAGGACATCCAATGAGCAGTTCTTC
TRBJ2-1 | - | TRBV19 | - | CASSDSPPYNEQFF | TGTGCCAGTAGTGACTCCCCGCCGTACAATGAGCAGTTCTTC
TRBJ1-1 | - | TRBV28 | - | CASSSFEAFF | TGTGCCAGCAGTTCCTTTGAAGCTTTCTTT
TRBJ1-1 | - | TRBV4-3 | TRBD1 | CASSQGQGTTKTEAFF | TGCGCCAGCAGCCAGGGACAGGGGACGACCAAAACTGAAGCTTTCTTT
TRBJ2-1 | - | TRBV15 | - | CATSRDLASYNEQFF | TGTGCCACCAGCAGAGATCTAGCTTCCTACAATGAGCAGTTCTTC
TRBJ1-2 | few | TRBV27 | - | CASKTADYGYTF | TGTGCCAGCAAGACAGCTGACTATGGCTACACCTTC
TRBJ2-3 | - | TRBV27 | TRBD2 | CASSLMRGEDTQYF | TGTGCCAGCAGTTTAATGCGGGGGGAGGATACGCAGTATTTT
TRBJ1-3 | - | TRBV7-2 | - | CASSLDQGTGNTIYF | TGTGCCAGCAGCTTAGACCAGGGTACTGGAAACACCATATATTTT
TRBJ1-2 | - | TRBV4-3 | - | CASSQGGGANYGYTF | TGCGCCAGCAGCCAGGGGGGGGGAGCTAACTATGGCTACACCTTC
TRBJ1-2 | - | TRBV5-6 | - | CASSLWVRAYYGYTF | TGTGCCAGCAGCTTGTGGGTCAGGGCTTACTATGGCTACACCTTC
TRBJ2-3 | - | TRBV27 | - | CASSFRGSTDTQYF | TGTGCCAGCAGTTTTAGGGGAAGCACAGATACGCAGTATTTT
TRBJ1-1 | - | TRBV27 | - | CASSLSNRRRITEAFF | TGTGCCAGCAGTTTATCTAATCGGAGGAGGATCACTGAAGCTTTCTTT
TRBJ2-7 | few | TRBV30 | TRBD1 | CAWTVIGTGNEQYF | TGTGCCTGGACCGTCATAGGGACAGGGAACGAGCAGTACTTC
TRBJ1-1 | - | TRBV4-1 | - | CASSQGPRNTEAFF | TGCGCCAGCAGCCAAGGCCCCAGAAACACTGAAGCTTTCTTT
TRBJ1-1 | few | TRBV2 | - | CASSEFGRGNTEAFF | TGTGCCAGCAGTGAATTCGGCAGGGGGAACACTGAAGCTTTCTTT
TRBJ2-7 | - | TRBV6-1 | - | CASSELFEQYF | TGTGCCAGCAGTGAACTGTTCGAGCAGTACTTC
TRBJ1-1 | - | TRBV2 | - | CASSARGHFEAFF | TGTGCCAGCAGTGCCAGGGGACACTTTGAAGCTTTCTTT
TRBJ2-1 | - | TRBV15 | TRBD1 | CATLKDRGSYNEQFF | TGTGCCACCCTAAAGGACAGGGGCTCCTACAATGAGCAGTTCTTC
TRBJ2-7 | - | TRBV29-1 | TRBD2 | CSVVGSSGRESSYEQYF | TGCAGCGTTGTTGGGTCTAGCGGGAGGGAAAGCTCCTACGAGCAGTACTTC
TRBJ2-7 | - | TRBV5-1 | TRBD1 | CASSLGYPGQGDEQYF | TGCGCCAGCAGCTTGGGATATCCGGGACAGGGGGACGAGCAGTACTTC
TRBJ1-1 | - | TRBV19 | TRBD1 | CATSRQGWTEAFF | TGTGCCACCTCTCGACAGGGGTGGACTGAAGCTTTCTTT
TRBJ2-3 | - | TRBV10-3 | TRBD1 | CAISDPGQGGADTQYF | TGTGCCATCAGTGACCCCGGACAGGGTGGAGCAGATACGCAGTATTTT
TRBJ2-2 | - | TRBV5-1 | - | CASSPTGSGELFF | TGCGCCAGCAGCCCGACAGGTTCCGGGGAGCTGTTTTTT
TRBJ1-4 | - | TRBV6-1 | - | CASQSGSANEKLFF | TGTGCCAGCCAGTCGGGGTCGGCTAATGAAAAACTGTTTTTT
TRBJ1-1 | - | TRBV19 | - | CASSITGANTEAFF | TGTGCCAGTAGTATAACGGGAGCGAACACTGAAGCTTTCTTT
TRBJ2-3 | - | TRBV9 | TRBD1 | CASSTPNLGGATDTQYF | TGTGCCAGCAGCACCCCAAATCTAGGGGGCGCGACAGATACGCAGTATTTT
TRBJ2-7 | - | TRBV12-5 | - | CASGLEGKRTDRHPTYKQYF | TGTGCTAGTGGTTTGGAGGGGAAAAGGACAGATCGACACCCTACGTATAAGCAGTACTTC
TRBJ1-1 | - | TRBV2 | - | CASRWDIAEAFF | TGTGCCAGCAGGTGGGACATCGCTGAAGCTTTCTTT
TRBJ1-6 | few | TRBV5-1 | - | CASSFAPTGPDSPLHF | TGCGCCAGCAGCTTTGCCCCTACAGGGCCCGATTCACCCCTCCACTTT
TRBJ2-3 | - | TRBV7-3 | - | CASSLRGSGLIGTDTQYF | TGTGCCAGCAGCCTCCGTGGTAGCGGCCTTATTGGCACAGATACGCAGTATTTT
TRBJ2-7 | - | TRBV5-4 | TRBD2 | CASSLVSGGSSYEQYF | TGTGCCAGCAGCTTGGTTTCTGGCGGGAGCTCCTACGAGCAGTACTTC
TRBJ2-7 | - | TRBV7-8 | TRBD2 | CASSHRTSGPYEQYF | TGTGCCAGCAGCCACAGGACTAGCGGACCCTACGAGCAGTACTTC
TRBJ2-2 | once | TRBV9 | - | CASSVGGSIGELFF | TGTGCCAGCAGCGTAGGTGGTAGCATCGGGGAGCTGTTTTTT
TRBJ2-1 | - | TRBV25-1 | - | CASSDLLRSYNEQFF | TGTGCCAGCAGTGATCTCCTTCGCTCCTACAATGAGCAGTTCTTC
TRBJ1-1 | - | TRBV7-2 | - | CASSSSGYTEAFF | TGTGCCAGCAGCTCCTCAGGATACACTGAAGCTTTCTTT
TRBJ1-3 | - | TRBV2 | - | CASIRSSGNTIYF | TGTGCCAGCATCAGATCCTCTGGAAACACCATATATTTT
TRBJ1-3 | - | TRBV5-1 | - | CASGTGGGNTIYF | TGCGCCAGCGGAACAGGTGGGGGAAACACCATATATTTT
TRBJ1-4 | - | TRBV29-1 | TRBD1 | CSALGQGAEYEKLFF | TGCAGCGCCCTAGGACAGGGGGCTGAATATGAAAAACTGTTTTTT
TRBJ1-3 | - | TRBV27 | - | CASSLRGYGNTIYF | TGTGCCAGCAGTTTAAGGGGTTATGGAAACACCATATATTTT
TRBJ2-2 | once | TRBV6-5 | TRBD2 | CASSYALAGPTGELFF | TGTGCCAGCAGTTACGCGCTAGCGGGACCCACCGGGGAGCTGTTTTTT
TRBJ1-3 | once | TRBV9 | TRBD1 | CASSEGGTGQGGNTIYF | TGTGCCAGCAGCGAAGGGGGGACAGGACAGGGTGGAAACACCATATATTTT
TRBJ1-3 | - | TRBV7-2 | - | CASSLADYRANTIYF | TGTGCCAGCAGCTTAGCAGATTACAGGGCGAACACCATATATTTT
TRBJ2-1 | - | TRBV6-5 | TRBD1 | CASSYGTGDNEQFF | TGTGCCAGCAGTTACGGGACAGGGGATAATGAGCAGTTCTTC
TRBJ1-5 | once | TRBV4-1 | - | CASSRPGGYNQPQHF | TGCGCCAGCAGCCGACCGGGAGGGTACAATCAGCCCCAGCATTTT
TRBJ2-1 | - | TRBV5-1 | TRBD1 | CASSSQGQGAYNEQFF | TGCGCCAGCAGCTCTCAGGGACAGGGGGCCTACAATGAGCAGTTCTTC
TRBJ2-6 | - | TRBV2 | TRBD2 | CASSILPSLAGFVSGANVLTF | TGTGCCAGCAGTATACTACCCTCACTAGCGGGGTTTGTATCTGGGGCCAACGTCCTGACTTTC